This TCR beta chain was found in a study of blood T cell repertoires in COVID-19. Whole-study context: Whether acute or convalescent, the COVID-19 samples came from the United States, Italy and Spain. PBMCs, B-cell-depleted T cells, or T cells provided the cDNA or gDNA that made up the material.

How the authors handled the data: Estimates of nucleated cell counts were drawn from the amplification of reference gene primers. Produced via immunoSEQ multiplex PCR; TCRdb's table is partial and in-frame only. That table is the source of V, J and clone size, and D and trimming were worked out from the DNA. This table has roughly 220,000 clones, 80% to 85% appearing once. CDR3 size: 13 residues. Germline loops: CDR1 MGHRA, CDR2 YSYEKL. The V end lost 1 base, the J end lost 5 bases, and 9 bases lay between the germline ends. V usage is TRBV4-1 and J usage is TRBJ2-7, with D unclear. This TCR was recovered from a woman under 40 who had recovered from COVID-19. Sample: peripheral blood. The CDR3 DNA reads as TGCGCCAGCAGCCAAGGTACGAGTGACGAGCAGTACTTC. This sequence encodes CASSQGTSDEQYF.